What follows is one TCR beta chain and its context. PCR was performed using 60 Vbeta and 13 Jbeta primers. Clones were read by immunoSEQ multiplex PCR, and TCRdb kept only the in-frame ones, dropping some. The table lists 150,000 to 200,000 clones, about 80% of them singletons. The data are from a study of cytomegalovirus exposure and HLA in healthy donors. Study-wide background: Counted in an early data release were approximately 85 million unique TCRs from HLA-typed donors.

The source material was PBMCs. The clonotype originates from a middle-aged woman in good health and CMV-seronegative.

The CDR3 here is CASSPSVFTGELFF. DNA of the CDR3: TGTGCCAGCAGTCCGTCGGTCTTCACCGGGGAGCTGTTTTTT. The rearrangement uses TRBV27 and TRBJ2-2; D unresolved. V was pared by 5 bases and J by 4 bases, with 11 bases between. Per germline, CDR1 MNHEY and CDR2 SMNVEV (reference sequence). This CDR3 region has 14 residues.